These 24 T cell receptor beta chains came from one sample sequenced in a study of shared clonotypes between healthy human individuals. Some clones are missing from TCRdb's copy, which holds only in-frame ones; the method was immunoSEQ multiplex PCR. The sample records roughly 520,000 clones, around 96% being singletons. The specimen sequenced was naive CD4+ T cells sorted from blood. Documented subset: CD45RA+ positively selected. Receptor source: a woman aged 30 to 39 in good health.

On this clone itself: In the same sample, other DNA sequences code for this CDR3. The chain links TRBV28 to TRBJ2-2; D not certain. Germline V gene data show CDR1 as MDHEN and CDR2 as SYDVKM. The CDR3 spans 12 residues. Deletions cut 2 bases from V and 2 bases from J, with 0 bases between. CDR3 DNA: TGTGCCAGCAGTTTAAACACCGGGGAGCTGTTTTTT. It codes for CASSLNTGELFF.

J is TRBJ2-7 and V is TRBV10-3, with TRBD2 identical over 12 bases. V trimming: 4 bases; J trimming: 0 bases; junction bases outside the gene matches: 10. This CDR3 contains 18 residues. The germline V gene has CDR1 ENHRY and CDR2 SYGVKD. The CDR3 protein is CAISGRGLAGRSSYEQYF. Written as DNA, the CDR3 is TGTGCCATCAGTGGCCGGGGACTAGCGGGCCGGAGCTCCTACGAGCAGTACTTC.

This rearrangement joins TRBV2 to TRBJ2-5; TRBD2 might be the D (6 bases). Germline values: CDR1 SNHLY, CDR2 FYNNEI. The V gene lost 2 bases and the J gene lost 1 base, with 11 bases spanning the gap. This CDR3 region has 15 residues. The CDR3 DNA reads TGTGCCAGCAGTGAAACTGGAGCGGGCCAAGAGACCCAGTACTTC. As protein: CASSETGAGQETQYF.

The chain recombines TRBV2 with TRBJ1-5; possibly TRBD1 for D (5 bases). The germline V gene has CDR1 SNHLY and CDR2 FYNNEI. This CDR3 spans 15 amino acids. V dropped 3 bases and J dropped 9 bases, with 18 bases sitting between them. Written as DNA, the CDR3 is TGTGCCAGCAGTGATCGGGTTTCCGGGGGTCGGCCCCAGCATTTT. This encodes CASSDRVSGGRPQHF.

For this clone: This specimen includes other DNA sequences encoding the same CDR3. The CDR3 coding sequence is TGCGCCAGCAGCTTGGGACTAGCAGTCTACGAGCAGTACTTC. Encoded protein: CASSLGLAVYEQYF. The rearrangement links TRBV5-1 to TRBJ2-7, with 7 positions matching TRBD2. V shed 0 bases, J shed 3 bases, and the junction held 3 bases outside the gene matches. CDR1 and CDR2 (germline): SGHRS, YFSETQ. CDR3 length: 14 residues.

The chain employs TRBV5-4 and TRBJ1-1, with 8 bases matching TRBD1. The CDR3 is 14 amino acids. Germline V CDR1 and CDR2: SGHNT, YYREEE (reference sequence). The trim removed 4 bases at V and 10 bases at J, leaving 12 bases unmatched. CDR3 amino acids: CASSRQGASSLAFF. Written as DNA, the CDR3 is TGTGCCAGCAGCAGGCAGGGGGCGAGTAGCTTAGCTTTCTTT.

The V gene is TRBV2, the J gene TRBJ2-2, with TRBD2 matching over 12 bases. CDR1 is SNHLY and CDR2 is FYNNEI in the germline V gene. The CDR3 extends over 16 amino acids. With V trimmed by 7 bases and J by 3 bases, 6 bases remained unmatched. The CDR3 bases are TGTGCCAGCAAGGCCGGGACTAGCGGGCACACCGGGGAGCTGTTTTTT. Protein sequence: CASKAGTSGHTGELFF. The full variable domain, its missing parts supplied by reference TRBV2 and TRBJ2-2, is EPEVTQTPSHQVTQMGQEVILRCVPISNHLYFYWYRQILGQKVEFLVSFYNNEISEKSEIFDDQFSVERPDGSNFTLKIRSTKLEDSAMYFCASKAGTSGHTGELFFGEGSRLTVL.

The chain uses TRBV5-1 and TRBJ1-3; perhaps TRBD1 as D (5 bases). Germline CDR1 and CDR2: SGHRS and YFSETQ. V was trimmed by 4 bases and J by 4 bases, leaving 15 bases between them. The CDR3 length is 15 residues. The CDR3 loop reads CASSAGQGFGNTIYF. The CDR3 DNA sequence: TGCGCCAGCAGCGCAGGTCAGGGCTTCGGAAACACCATATATTTT.

This sequence joins TRBV7-9 and TRBJ2-5, with 8 positions matching TRBD1. The J call may be mistaken, given a closer DNA end match to TRBJ2-7. Germline V gives CDR1 SEHNR, CDR2 FQNEAQ (reference sequence). The CDR3 covers 15 residues. This CDR3 is CASSSTGTGLDEQYF. The CDR3 DNA sequence: TGTGCCAGCAGCTCAACCGGGACAGGACTGGACGAGCAGTACTTC.

The chain has TRBV18 and TRBJ1-1, with 7 bases aligning to TRBD1. From germline, CDR1 is KGHSH and CDR2 LQKENI. The V and J ends lost 2 bases and 6 bases, in that order; junction bases with no gene match: 6. This CDR3 contains 14 residues. CDR3 region: CASSPDRESPEAFF. The CDR3 DNA reads TGTGCCAGCTCACCAGACAGGGAAAGCCCTGAAGCTTTCTTT.

This chain joins TRBV19 and TRBJ2-7, with a possible D match to TRBD1 (5 bases). V dropped 7 bases and J dropped 5 bases, with 18 bases sitting between them. The CDR3 is 14 amino acids. Germline V gene sequence: CDR1 LNHDA, CDR2 SQIVND (reference sequence). CDR3 sequence reads: CASTPRGGVDEQYF. CDR3 in DNA: TGTGCCAGTACCCCTAGGGGCGGCGTCGACGAGCAGTACTTC.

The rearrangement uses TRBV29-1 and TRBJ2-1, with 9 positions matching TRBD1. V trimming: 4 bases; J trimming: 6 bases; junction bases outside the gene matches: 4. The CDR3 is made up of 13 amino acids. Germline loops: CDR1 SQVTM, CDR2 ANQGSEA. Written as DNA, the CDR3 is TGCAGCGTTGGGGGACAGGGAAGCAATGAGCAGTTCTTC. This encodes CSVGGQGSNEQFF.

This chain links TRBV4-2 with TRBJ2-7, with 11 bases fitting TRBD2. V was clipped by 1 base and J by 4 bases; unmatched bases: 9. This CDR3 region has 17 residues. Germline CDR1 LGHNA, CDR2 YNFKEQ. CDR3 coding DNA: TGTGCCAGCAGCCAAGTGGGGTTAGCGGGAGGGTTATACGAGCAGTACTTC. This sequence encodes CASSQVGLAGGLYEQYF.

The rearrangement joins TRBV27 to TRBJ2-7; 8 bases align to TRBD2. The V and J ends lost 6 bases and 2 bases, in that order; junction bases with no gene match: 6. The CDR3 extends over 14 amino acids. Germline V CDR1 and CDR2: MNHEY, SMNVEV (reference sequence). The CDR3 DNA sequence: TGTGCCAGCAGGACAGCGGGAGAACCCTACGAGCAGTACTTC. Protein: CASRTAGEPYEQYF.

This chain links TRBV30 with TRBJ2-5; either TRBD1 or TRBD2 may supply D (5 bases each). There are 16 residues in the CDR3. Germline values: CDR1 GTSNPN, CDR2 SVGIG (reference sequence). Trimming took 0 bases from V and 5 from J, leaving 19 bases between them. In nucleotides, the CDR3 is TGTGCCTGGAGTGTAAAGGAGGCGGGCAAGGGGGAGACCCAGTACTTC. The encoded protein is CAWSVKEAGKGETQYF.

The V call is TRBV7-3, the J call TRBJ2-1; TRBD2 matches at 9 bases. The V segment lost 1 base and the J segment 6 bases; nucleotides outside the gene matches: 4. In germline, CDR1 is SGHTA, CDR2 FQGTGA. There are 15 residues in the CDR3. Written as DNA, the CDR3 is TGTGCCAGCAGCTTAAGACTAGCGGAAATCAATGAGCAGTTCTTC. It specifies CASSLRLAEINEQFF. The full variable domain, completed using reference TRBV7-3 and TRBJ2-1, is GAGVSQTPSNKVTEKGKYVELRCDPISGHTALYWYRQSLGQGPEFLIYFQGTGAADDSGLPNDRFFAVRPEGSVSTLKIQRTERGDSAVYLCASSLRLAEINEQFFGPGTRLTVL.

This chain links TRBV28 with TRBJ1-4; a weak D match, TRBD1 (6 bases). The CDR3 has 16 amino acids. Trimming cost V 5 bases and J 4 bases, with 17 bases left between them. The germline CDR1 and CDR2 sequences are MDHEN and SYDVKM. As DNA, the CDR3 is TGTGCCAGCAGTGGAGGAGGGGGGCTTGGTAATGAAAAACTGTTTTTT. It codes for CASSGGGGLGNEKLFF.

This chain connects TRBV28 to TRBJ1-5, with a weak D call TRBD1 (5 bases). CDR1 and CDR2 from the germline V gene are MDHEN and SYDVKM. CDR3 size: 15 residues. Trimming pared 6 bases from V and 2 bases from J, leaving 14 bases between. The CDR3 nucleotides are TGTGCCAGCAGCTCTATGGGGGTTGGCAATCAGCCCCAGCATTTT. Translating it yields CASSSMGVGNQPQHF.

This clone was recorded a few times. V is TRBV14 and J is TRBJ2-1; unclear D gene. Per the germline V gene, CDR1 is SGHDN and CDR2 is FVKESK. This CDR3 spans 12 amino acids. V was clipped by 1 base and J by 15 bases, with 13 bases between them. As DNA, the CDR3 is TGTGCCAGCAGCCAAGTTGACGCGACGGCGTTCTTC. As protein: CASSQVDATAFF. The full variable domain, its missing parts supplied by reference TRBV14 and TRBJ2-1, is EAGVTQFPSHSVIEKGQTVTLRCDPISGHDNLYWYRRVMGKEIKFLLHFVKESKQDESGMPNNRFLAERTGGTYSTLKVQPAELEDSGVYFCASSQVDATAFFGPGTRLTVL.

The genes are TRBV5-5 and TRBJ1-1, with 8 nucleotides matching TRBD1. This CDR3 contains 15 residues. With 4 bases clipped from V and 0 bases from J, the junction kept 5 bases outside the gene matches. Germline V gene lookup returns CDR1 SGHKS and CDR2 YYEKEE (reference sequence). The CDR3 sequence is CASSNRGDMNTEAFF. CDR3 nucleotide sequence: TGTGCCAGCAGCAACAGGGGGGACATGAACACTGAAGCTTTCTTT.

The chain carries TRBV19 and TRBJ2-7, with 11 positions matching TRBD1. The CDR3 contains 14 residues. The germline CDR1 and CDR2 sequences are LNHDA and SQIVND (reference sequence). V lost 5 bases and J lost 6; bases outside the gene matches: 6. CDR3 DNA: TGTGCCAGTAGTGTCGGACAGGGGGCTTCCGAGCAGTACTTC. Its protein is CASSVGQGASEQYF.

The chain uses TRBV7-3 and TRBJ1-1; D is ambiguous. Trimming shortened V by 5 bases and J by 1 base, and 8 bases separated the two germline ends. Germline V lookup: CDR1 SGHTA, CDR2 FQGTGA. The CDR3 length is 13 residues. The CDR3 sequence: CASSRRENTEAFF. CDR3 bases: TGTGCCAGCAGCCGCCGGGAGAACACTGAAGCTTTCTTT.

This chain links TRBV6-1 with TRBJ2-5; the D gene is possibly TRBD2 (6 bases). CDR1 and CDR2 (germline): MNHNS, SASEGT. V gave up 5 bases and J gave up 5 bases, with 18 bases separating them. The CDR3 length is 15 residues. CDR3 nucleotide sequence: TGTGCCAGCAGTTCCGGGACTTCAAGGTCGGAGACCCAGTACTTC. Its translation is CASSSGTSRSETQYF.

This chain uses TRBV6-1 with TRBJ2-1, with D possibly TRBD2 on 6 matching bases. V shed 3 bases and J shed 9 bases, with 15 bases lying between them. The CDR3 length is 14 residues. The germline V gene has CDR1 MNHNS and CDR2 SASEGT. The CDR3 is CASSELGTGGEQFF. In nucleotides, the CDR3 is TGTGCCAGCAGTGAGTTGGGGACTGGCGGTGAGCAGTTCTTC.